This T cell receptor beta chain was recorded in a study of T-cell memory formation after mild COVID-19. The study's findings and limits: Cross-reactive memory apparently joined, as some responding clones appeared in pre-infection memory. Balance between CD4 and CD8 was seen in clones contracting day 15 to 85, and a CD4+ lean was seen in later expanders. Contracting CD8+ clones were enriched in EMRA, CD4+ mainly in CM and EM.

Constant-segment-primed 5'RACE gave TCR alpha and TCR beta cDNA libraries with sample barcodes and UMIs. In TCRdb, the 5' RACE reads were re-called with MiXCR into one record per CDR3 protein. The profile shows fewer than 200,000 distinct CDR3 sequences, about 22% of them singletons. This clonotype has just a few counts. Its target is unknown. Germline CDR1 reads MNHNY; CDR2 reads SVGAGI (reference sequence). Trimming took 6 bases from V and 5 from J, leaving 16 bases between them. The CDR3 totals 15 residues. Sequenced: PBMCs or a T cell subset sorted from them (not recorded which). This TCR was sampled from an adult woman who had mild COVID-19 (a few samples of this study predate the infection). Cell type and time point are not known. This chain uses TRBV6-6 with TRBJ1-4; tentatively, D is TRBD1 (5 bases). The chain's CDR3 is CASSYPTVPNEKLFF. As DNA, the CDR3 is TGTGCCAGCAGCTACCCGACAGTCCCAAATGAAAAACTGTTTTTT.